The 24 T cell receptor beta chains below all came from one sample that was sequenced in a study of T cell changes during pregnancy in multiple sclerosis (dated 2019 in TCRdb). The library was built by means of the immunoSEQ multiplex PCR assay. Drawn from immuneACCESS, this table holds only the in-frame rearrangements with V and J called that TCRdb kept. Clones are partly lost; checked studies trace under half to an unresolved V gene and leave the rest unexplained. For this sample there are approximately 30,000 clones; about nine tenths appear just once. The ten largest clones take up approximately 10% of the sample. Sequenced here: CD8+ T cells from peripheral blood mononuclear cells, sampled in the third trimester of pregnancy. Receptor source: a female donor with multiple sclerosis, enrolled in a pregnancy study.

The rearrangement joins TRBV5-1 to TRBJ1-2; the match to TRBD1 covers 12 bases. Germline V gene lookup returns CDR1 SGHRS and CDR2 YFSETQ. The CDR3 consists of 18 residues. After removal of 0 bases from V and 2 bases from J, the junction contained 8 bases not matched to a gene. The chain's CDR3 is CASSLEAGQGASNYGYTF. Written as DNA, the CDR3 is TGCGCCAGCAGCTTGGAAGCGGGACAGGGGGCCTCCAACTATGGCTACACCTTC.

This chain links TRBV13 with TRBJ2-2, with TRBD2 matching over 11 bases. The CDR3 has 14 residues. Per germline, CDR1 PRHDT and CDR2 FYEKMQ (reference sequence). The junction had 2 bases not matched to a gene; V was cut back by 4 bases and J by 7 bases. The CDR3 DNA follows: TGTGCCAGCAGCTCCGGACTAGCGGGCGGGGAGCTGTTTTTT. Its protein is CASSSGLAGGELFF.

The rearrangement links TRBV28 to TRBJ2-5, with 7 nucleotides matching TRBD2. CDR3 length: 18 amino acids. CDR1 and CDR2 from the germline V gene are MDHEN and SYDVKM. After removal of 5 bases from V and 4 bases from J, the junction contained 19 bases not matched to a gene. The CDR3, as DNA: TGTGCCAGCAGTCTTGGGACTACCACTCTTTTGCTGACAGAGACCCAGTACTTC. Its protein product is CASSLGTTTLLLTETQYF.

The chain employs TRBV27 and TRBJ2-7, with a weak D call TRBD2 (5 bases). The germline V gene has CDR1 MNHEY and CDR2 SMNVEV (reference sequence). Trimming shortened V by 6 bases and J by 4 bases, and 13 bases separated the two germline ends. The CDR3 extends over 13 amino acids. The CDR3 DNA sequence: TGTGCCAGCAGGGACTCCCTCCTTTACGAGCAGTACTTC. Its protein is CASRDSLLYEQYF.

The chain joins TRBV27 to TRBJ1-2, with D possibly being TRBD1 (5 bases). Trimming took 5 bases from V and 4 from J, leaving 20 bases between them. The CDR3 runs 16 residues. From germline, CDR1 is MNHEY and CDR2 SMNVEV (reference sequence). CDR3 loop: CASSLAHQGLPYGYTF. The CDR3 coding sequence is TGTGCCAGCAGTCTAGCGCACCAGGGCCTACCCTATGGCTACACCTTC.

The chain carries TRBV21-1 and TRBJ1-5; the table's D gene call, TRBD1, was not cross checked with the DNA. TRBV21-1 is a pseudogene. The CDR3 runs to 15 residues. CDR3 DNA sequence: TGTGCCAGCAGCAAGAGACAGGTTAGCAATCAGCCCCAGCATTTT. Translating it yields CASSKRQVSNQPQHF.

This sequence joins TRBV5-1 and TRBJ1-1; tentative D call: TRBD1 (5 bases). Trimming pared 3 bases from V and 2 bases from J, leaving 8 bases between. Germline V gene data show CDR1 as SGHRS and CDR2 as YFSETQ. The CDR3 is 13 amino acids. CDR3 DNA sequence: TGCGCCAGCAGCTCAGGGTCTAACACTGAAGCTTTCTTT. It yields the protein CASSSGSNTEAFF.

The chain employs TRBV6-6 and TRBJ1-4; TRBD1 matches at 7 bases. Germline V gene sequence: CDR1 MNHNY, CDR2 SVGAGI (reference sequence). V shed 6 bases, J shed 5 bases, and the junction held 9 bases outside the gene matches. CDR3 length: 15 amino acids. CDR3 sequence reads: CASRITGDWNEKLFF. For the CDR3, the DNA is TGTGCCAGCAGGATTACAGGGGATTGGAATGAAAAACTGTTTTTT.

This clone was recorded once. The gene calls are TRBV23-1 and TRBJ2-5; unclear D gene. TRBV23-1 is treated as an ORF (open reading frame) with a function not yet certain. V lost 9 bases and J 7 bases, leaving 9 bases between the germline ends. The CDR3 sequence is 10 residues long. CDR3 loop: CARAERTQYF. CDR3 nucleotide sequence: TGCGCCAGGGCGGAGAGGACCCAGTACTTC.

This chain connects TRBV27 to TRBJ1-2, with TRBD1 as a possible D gene (6 bases). The germline gives CDR1 MNHEY, CDR2 SMNVEV (reference sequence). V lost 4 bases, J lost 0 bases, and 9 bases lay in between. CDR3 length: 14 residues. This CDR3 reads CASSSGTTNYGYTF. The CDR3 DNA follows: TGTGCCAGCAGTTCCGGGACAACTAACTATGGCTACACCTTC.

V is TRBV27 and J is TRBJ2-7; 11 positions agree with TRBD2. The CDR3 has 17 amino acids. The J segment lost 6 bases and the V segment lost 6 bases, leaving 16 bases of the junction unmatched. In germline, CDR1 is MNHEY, CDR2 SMNVEV (reference sequence). The CDR3 here is CASSLGLAGGLTAEQYF. The CDR3, as DNA: TGTGCCAGCAGCCTCGGGCTAGCGGGAGGCCTTACCGCCGAGCAGTACTTC.

V gene TRBV7-6 combines with J gene TRBJ1-3; D possibly corresponds to TRBD1 (5 bases). Trimming shortened V by 3 bases and J by 0 bases, and 9 bases separated the two germline ends. CDR3 size: 15 residues. The germline V gene has CDR1 SGHVS and CDR2 FNYEAQ. As DNA, the CDR3 is TGTGCCAGCAGCTTTCGACAGTACTCTGGAAACACCATATATTTT. It codes for CASSFRQYSGNTIYF.

The chain's CDR3 is CASSAVRPNEQFF. In DNA form, the CDR3 reads TGTGCCAGTAGTGCGGTCCGCCCCAATGAGCAGTTCTTC. The J gene is TRBJ2-1, the V gene TRBV19, with unresolved D. Per the germline V gene, CDR1 is LNHDA and CDR2 is SQIVND (reference sequence). V was trimmed by 5 bases and J by 6 bases, leaving 11 bases between them. This CDR3 comprises 13 residues.

This clone was recorded a few times. The chain is built from TRBV30 and TRBJ1-1; D remains ambiguous. This CDR3 has 12 residues. Looked up from germline, CDR1 is GTSNPN and CDR2 is SVGIG (reference sequence). V was clipped by 3 bases and J by 5 bases, with 10 bases between them. CDR3 amino acids: CAWSPTGTEAFF. The CDR3 DNA follows: TGTGCCTGGAGCCCCACGGGGACTGAAGCTTTCTTT.

The chain recombines TRBV6-1 with TRBJ1-1; D unresolved. V lost 4 bases and J lost 4, with 10 bases in between. The CDR3 covers 13 residues. Germline assignment: CDR1 MNHNS and CDR2 SASEGT. This CDR3 reads CASSGAESTEAFF. The CDR3 DNA reads as TGTGCCAGCAGTGGAGCGGAGAGCACTGAAGCTTTCTTT.

The chain couples TRBV4-2 to TRBJ2-2; a possible D gene is TRBD2 (5 bases). The CDR3 extends over 16 amino acids. CDR1 is LGHNA and CDR2 is YNFKEQ in the germline V gene. Trimming left V 0 bases short and J 4 bases short, with 12 bases between. The CDR3 DNA follows: TGTGCCAGCAGCCAAGAGTGGAGCGGACGCACCGGGGAGCTGTTTTTT. Its translation is CASSQEWSGRTGELFF.

This sequence joins TRBV5-5 and TRBJ2-1; 11 positions agree with TRBD1. The J segment lost 12 bases and the V segment lost 4 bases, leaving 3 bases of the junction unmatched. The V gene's germline CDR1 is SGHKS and CDR2 YYEKEE (reference sequence). This CDR3 comprises 12 residues. The CDR3 is CASSQDRGPQFF. CDR3 sequence (DNA): TGTGCCAGCAGCCAGGACAGGGGGCCGCAGTTCTTC.

V is TRBV27 and J is TRBJ2-7; TRBD1 might be the D (6 bases). Germline CDR1 is MNHEY and CDR2 is SMNVEV (reference sequence). The CDR3 runs 14 residues. The ends were cut back, 6 bases at V and 3 bases at J, with 15 bases in the middle. This chain's CDR3 is CASSHRRDIYEQYF. CDR3 DNA sequence: TGTGCCAGCAGCCACAGAAGGGACATCTACGAGCAGTACTTC.

This sequence joins TRBV19 and TRBJ1-5; 9 nucleotides match TRBD1. J gave up 7 bases and V 7 bases, and 8 bases lay outside the gene matches. This CDR3 is built from 14 residues. CDR1 and CDR2 from the germline V gene are LNHDA and SQIVND (reference sequence). CDR3 bases: TGTGCCAGTAAGAGTGACAGGGGGGGCCAGCCCCAGCATTTT. This gives the protein CASKSDRGGQPQHF.

The gene calls are TRBV7-9 and TRBJ2-5, with 9 positions matching TRBD1. This CDR3 has 16 residues. After removal of 2 bases from V and 5 bases from J, the junction contained 9 bases not matched to a gene. Germline-derived CDR1 and CDR2 are SEHNR and FQNEAQ (reference sequence). The chain's CDR3 is CASSLRPGQGWETQYF. The CDR3 nucleotides read TGTGCCAGCAGCTTAAGGCCGGGACAGGGATGGGAGACCCAGTACTTC.

V is TRBV7-6 and J is TRBJ2-7, with 7 nucleotides matching TRBD2. Germline V CDR1 and CDR2: SGHVS, FNYEAQ. Trimming removed 5 bases from V and 6 bases from J; junction bases left unmatched: 10. The CDR3 runs to 14 residues. In DNA, the CDR3 is TGTGCCAGCAGCCCGACCCCTGGACTAGTCGAGCAGTACTTC. It encodes CASSPTPGLVEQYF.

V is TRBV9 and J is TRBJ1-2; 7 bases fit TRBD1. The V segment lost 1 base and the J segment 4 bases; nucleotides outside the gene matches: 13. The V gene's germline CDR1 is SGDLS and CDR2 YYNGEE. The CDR3 is 17 residues long. For the CDR3, the DNA is TGTGCCAGCAGCGTACCTTCGACAGGGCAAGGAAGCTATGGCTACACCTTC. It translates to CASSVPSTGQGSYGYTF.

This clone is termed medium-sized (0.01 to 0.1%). The chain links TRBV5-6 to TRBJ1-5; the D is unclear. CDR3 length: 12 amino acids. V was pared by 0 bases and J by 9 bases, with 7 bases between. Germline V gene sequence: CDR1 SGHDT, CDR2 YYEEEE. CDR3 in amino acids: CASSLGGRPQHF. In DNA form, the CDR3 reads TGTGCCAGCAGCTTGGGAGGGCGGCCCCAGCATTTT.

The chain links TRBV10-3 to TRBJ2-2, with D perhaps matching TRBD2 (5 bases). This CDR3 is built from 18 residues. Germline V gene lookup returns CDR1 ENHRY and CDR2 SYGVKD. Trimming removed 9 bases at V and 1 base at J, with 24 bases between. CDR3 bases: TGTGCCATACGATACGACTCGAGGACGGGGATGAACACCGGGGAGCTGTTTTTT. Protein: CAIRYDSRTGMNTGELFF.